These T cell receptor beta chains were read from a single sample in a study of blood T cell repertoires in COVID-19. Profiling relied on immunoSEQ multiplex PCR, and the TCRdb table lists in-frame clones only, not all of them. This sample has fewer than 250,000 clones; 88% occur once, and the top ten carry 0.95% to 1.3%. The specimen was peripheral blood. Receptors originate from a man younger than 40 with acute or convalescent COVID-19. Each CDR3 is given with its conserved first and last residue. The D gene is left open where the match is weak. The size field is filled for only some rows; it gives once, few, many or a size class.

CDR3nt,CDR3aa,abundance,j_gene,v_gene,d_gene
TGTGCCAGCAGCGTAGCCGGGGGGGCGAGGGAGACCCAGTACTTC,CASSVAGGARETQYF,-,TRBJ2-5,TRBV9,TRBD2
TGTGCCACCAGTGATTCGTCGGATACGCAGTATTTT,CATSDSSDTQYF,-,TRBJ2-3,TRBV24-1,-
TGTGCCAGCAGTTACAGACAAAGCAATCAGCCCCAGCATTTT,CASSYRQSNQPQHF,once,TRBJ1-5,TRBV13,-
TGTGCCAGCAGCTCGACCGGCCCAAACAGGGCTTACACCTTC,CASSSTGPNRAYTF,-,TRBJ1-2,TRBV5-4,-
TGTGCCAGCAGGGAAGCCGGGACAGGGGTCTACGAGCAGTACTTC,CASREAGTGVYEQYF,-,TRBJ2-7,TRBV28,TRBD1
TGTGCCATCAGTGTAGGTGCAGGTGATGAAGCTTTCTTT,CAISVGAGDEAFF,once,TRBJ1-1,TRBV10-3,-
TGCAGTGCGCTACACAGGGGGACAGCTTTCTTT,CSALHRGTAFF,-,TRBJ1-1,TRBV20-1,TRBD1
TGCAGCTTCAGTCGGGACCAAGAGACCCAGTACTTC,CSFSRDQETQYF,-,TRBJ2-5,TRBV29-1,-
TGTGCCAGCAGTTTCGGACAGCCAAACGAGCAGTACTTC,CASSFGQPNEQYF,-,TRBJ2-7,TRBV6-5,-
TGTGCCACCAGCAGAAGACAGGGGGTATCCGGGGAGCTGTTTTTT,CATSRRQGVSGELFF,once,TRBJ2-2,TRBV15,TRBD1
TGTGCCAGCAGCTCTCCTCGGGAGACCCAGTACTTC,CASSSPRETQYF,-,TRBJ2-5,TRBV11-2,-
TGTGCCAGCTCACCACCGGGACTAGCGGAAACCGGGGAGCTGTTTTTT,CASSPPGLAETGELFF,-,TRBJ2-2,TRBV18,TRBD2
TGTGCCAGCAGCCAAGATGGTCTAGAGTTAGATACGCAGTATTTT,CASSQDGLELDTQYF,-,TRBJ2-3,TRBV3-1/TRBV3-2,-
TGTGCCAGCAGTTATGGGAGGACGGCCTTCTACGAGCAGTACTTC,CASSYGRTAFYEQYF,-,TRBJ2-7,TRBV6-5,-
TGTGCCAGCATTATTAACGGGAGGGGGACAGATACGCAGTATTTT,CASIINGRGTDTQYF,few,TRBJ2-3,TRBV2,TRBD2
TGTGCCAGCAGGGGACAGGCCTACAATGAGCAGTTCTTC,CASRGQAYNEQFF,-,TRBJ2-1,TRBV3-1/TRBV3-2,TRBD1
TGTGCCAGCAGTTATGGCCCGTCCGCCTACGAGCAGTACTTC,CASSYGPSAYEQYF,-,TRBJ2-7,TRBV6-5,-
TGCGCCAGCAGCCAAATTGGGGGCCAAGGAAACACCATATATTTT,CASSQIGGQGNTIYF,-,TRBJ1-3,TRBV4-1,-
TGTGCCAGTAGCAGGGACAGAACCTACGAGCAGTACTTC,CASSRDRTYEQYF,-,TRBJ2-7,TRBV19,TRBD1
TGTGCCAGCAGCCCAGCTAGGAACACCGGGGAGCTGTTTTTT,CASSPARNTGELFF,-,TRBJ2-2,TRBV6-5,-
TGCGCCAGCAGCTTCGGTGACATCTTATCTGGGGCCAACGTCCTGACTTTC,CASSFGDILSGANVLTF,-,TRBJ2-6,TRBV5-1,-
TGTGCCAGCAGCTTAGTAGGGAACAGGGGTGAAAAACTGTTTTTT,CASSLVGNRGEKLFF,-,TRBJ1-4,TRBV11-2,TRBD1
TGTGCCAGCAGCCAACTAGCGGGGTACAATGAGCAGTTCTTC,CASSQLAGYNEQFF,-,TRBJ2-1,TRBV21-1,-
TGCAGTGCCTACACAGGGTTTGGCTACACCTTC,CSAYTGFGYTF,-,TRBJ1-2,TRBV20-1,-
TGTGCCAGCAGCCCCTACCGGACAGATAATTCACCCCTCCACTTT,CASSPYRTDNSPLHF,-,TRBJ1-6,TRBV14,-
TGTGCCACCAGCAGGGGACTCAGCTCCTATAATTCACCCCTCCACTTT,CATSRGLSSYNSPLHF,-,TRBJ1-6,TRBV15,-
TGTGCCAGCAGTCCCGGGGACTCCTATAATTCACCCCTCCACTTT,CASSPGDSYNSPLHF,-,TRBJ1-6,TRBV3-1/TRBV3-2,-
TGCGCCAGCAGCCTCCGCCCTGGGGACAGGTCAACCTACGAGCAGTACTTC,CASSLRPGDRSTYEQYF,-,TRBJ2-7,TRBV5-1,TRBD1
TGTGCCAGCATCCAGGGGGGATTTAATCAGCCCCAGCATTTT,CASIQGGFNQPQHF,-,TRBJ1-5,TRBV28,TRBD1
TGTGCCAGCAGCGCCACAGGGGGCAGTTCACCCCTCCACTTT,CASSATGGSSPLHF,-,TRBJ1-6,TRBV9,TRBD1
TGCGCCAGCAGTGAGACCTGGACTAGCGGGAGGGGATCTCTAAGGAATGAGCAGTTCTTC,CASSETWTSGRGSLRNEQFF,-,TRBJ2-1,TRBV10-1,TRBD2
TGTGCCAGCAGTTACTCGCGGGGGGGCACGGATACGCAGTATTTT,CASSYSRGGTDTQYF,-,TRBJ2-3,TRBV6-5,TRBD2
TGTGCCAGCAGGCCCGGGAGCCGGGGCTACACCTTC,CASRPGSRGYTF,-,TRBJ1-2,TRBV2,-
TGTGCCAGCACCCTAGGGGACAGATATAATTCACCCCTCCACTTT,CASTLGDRYNSPLHF,once,TRBJ1-6,TRBV28,TRBD1
TGTGCCAGCAGCAAAGTTGTTGGTGGCGGGAGGGCCGGCACCGGGGAGCTGTTTTTT,CASSKVVGGGRAGTGELFF,-,TRBJ2-2,TRBV21-1,-
TGCAGCGCGGGACAGGGGAGAACTGAAGCTTTCTTT,CSAGQGRTEAFF,-,TRBJ1-1,TRBV29-1,TRBD1
TGTGCCAGCAGTCTCAGACTTACCGATGAGCAGTTCTTC,CASSLRLTDEQFF,few,TRBJ2-1,TRBV6-5,-
TGTGCCAGCAGTAATGGGGGGTTCAATCAGCCCCAGCATTTT,CASSNGGFNQPQHF,-,TRBJ1-5,TRBV2,-
TGTGCCAGCAGTACCTGGACAGGGGGGAACACTGAAGCTTTCTTT,CASSTWTGGNTEAFF,-,TRBJ1-1,TRBV27,TRBD1
TGTGCCAGCAGTGAGATGGGGGAGGCCATTCAGTACTTC,CASSEMGEAIQYF,-,TRBJ2-4,TRBV6-1,-
TGTGCCAGCAGTTTGAGGGACAGGTTCAACACATATAGCAATCAGCCCCAGCATTTT,CASSLRDRFNTYSNQPQHF,few,TRBJ1-5,TRBV28,TRBD1
TGTGCCAGCAGTTTAACGGGACAGGGAAGGACTGAAGCTTTCTTT,CASSLTGQGRTEAFF,-,TRBJ1-1,TRBV27,TRBD1
TGTGCCAGCAGCCATCTCGGCCCCCCTTCTAGAGGCTACACCTTC,CASSHLGPPSRGYTF,-,TRBJ1-2,TRBV3-1/TRBV3-2,-
TGTGCCAGCAGCCATCTAGAGCGGCTGAACACTGAAGCTTTCTTT,CASSHLERLNTEAFF,-,TRBJ1-1,TRBV21-1,-
TGTGCCAGCAGCTCGGGACTCGTAGAGCAGTTCTTC,CASSSGLVEQFF,-,TRBJ2-1,TRBV28,-
TGTGCCAGCAGCCAGGGGGCTTACGAGCAGTACTTC,CASSQGAYEQYF,-,TRBJ2-7,TRBV4-2,-
TGTGCCTGGGAAACCTCGGTGGGGGGCGAGCAGTACTTC,CAWETSVGGEQYF,-,TRBJ2-7,TRBV30,-
TGTGCCAGCAGTTTCAGGGTTCCCGGCTCCTACGAGCAGTACTTC,CASSFRVPGSYEQYF,few,TRBJ2-7,TRBV28,-
TGTGCCAGCAGCCGCGGGGGGGGCAATCAGCCCCAGCATTTT,CASSRGGGNQPQHF,-,TRBJ1-5,TRBV7-9,-
TGTGCCAGCAGCCAAGATAGCGGGGGGAACACAGATACGCAGTATTTT,CASSQDSGGNTDTQYF,-,TRBJ2-3,TRBV4-2,TRBD2
TGTGCCAGCAGTTTAAGGCTAGCGGGGGGGCAGGGAGATACGCAGTATTTT,CASSLRLAGGQGDTQYF,once,TRBJ2-3,TRBV27,TRBD2
TGCGCCAGCAGCTTGGTGGCTAGCGGGAGTGCGGATACGCAGTATTTT,CASSLVASGSADTQYF,few,TRBJ2-3,TRBV5-1,TRBD2
TGTGCCAGCAGTTTACGTGGAGGGCAGCCCCAGCATTTT,CASSLRGGQPQHF,-,TRBJ1-5,TRBV28,-